This is a list of T cell receptor beta chains from one sample in a study of T cells in Graves' hyperthyroidism and ophthalmopathy. TCRdb reprocessed the multiplex PCR reads via MiXCR and lists one record per CDR3 protein. The data show under 300,000 distinct CDR3 sequences, with roughly 14% seen just once and approximately 7.8% held by the top ten. The sample was blood. These receptors came from a woman aged 25 to 39 with Graves' hyperthyroidism that later progressed to Graves' ophthalmopathy. Each CDR3 is given with its conserved first and last residue. Each record gives: CDR3 protein, V gene, J gene.

CDR3: CAISSSGSQETQYF; V: TRBV10-3; J: TRBJ2-5
CDR3: CASSYSGVSETQYF; V: TRBV6-6; J: TRBJ2-5
CDR3: CASTPDSSETQYF; V: TRBV12-3/TRBV12-4; J: TRBJ2-5
CDR3: CASRAGVGDNSPLHF; V: TRBV6-1; J: TRBJ1-6
CDR3: CASSPNLGVETQYF; V: TRBV6-1; J: TRBJ2-5
CDR3: CAISAGQGTSTQETQYF; V: TRBV10-3; J: TRBJ2-5
CDR3: CASSSRTGYEQYF; V: TRBV3-1; J: TRBJ2-7
CDR3: CSAPLLAGVGNEQFF; V: TRBV20-1; J: TRBJ2-1
CDR3: CASSLELAGGLTQYF; V: TRBV7-2; J: TRBJ2-3
CDR3: CASSTPRSYGYTF; V: TRBV28; J: TRBJ1-2
CDR3: CAISENNQPQHF; V: TRBV10-3; J: TRBJ1-5